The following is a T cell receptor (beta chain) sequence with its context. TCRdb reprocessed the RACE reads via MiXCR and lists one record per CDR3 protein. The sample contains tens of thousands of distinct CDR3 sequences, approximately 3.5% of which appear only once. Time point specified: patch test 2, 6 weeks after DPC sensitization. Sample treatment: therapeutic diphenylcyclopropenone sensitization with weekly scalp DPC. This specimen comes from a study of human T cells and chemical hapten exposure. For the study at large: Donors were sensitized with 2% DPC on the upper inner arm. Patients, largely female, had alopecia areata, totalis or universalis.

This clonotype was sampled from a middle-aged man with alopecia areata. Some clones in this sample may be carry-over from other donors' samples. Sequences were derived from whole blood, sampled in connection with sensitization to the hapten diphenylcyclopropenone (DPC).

CDR3 sequence (DNA): TGTGCCAGCAGCCATGGGACAGGGGGTTCTAATTCACCCCTCCACTTT. Amino acids: CASSHGTGGSNSPLHF. The chain uses TRBV3-1 and TRBJ1-6; 11 nucleotides match TRBD1. The CDR3 runs 16 residues. Germline CDR1 is LGHDT and CDR2 is YNNKEL (reference sequence). J was trimmed by 6 bases and V by 3 bases; bases with no gene match: 4.